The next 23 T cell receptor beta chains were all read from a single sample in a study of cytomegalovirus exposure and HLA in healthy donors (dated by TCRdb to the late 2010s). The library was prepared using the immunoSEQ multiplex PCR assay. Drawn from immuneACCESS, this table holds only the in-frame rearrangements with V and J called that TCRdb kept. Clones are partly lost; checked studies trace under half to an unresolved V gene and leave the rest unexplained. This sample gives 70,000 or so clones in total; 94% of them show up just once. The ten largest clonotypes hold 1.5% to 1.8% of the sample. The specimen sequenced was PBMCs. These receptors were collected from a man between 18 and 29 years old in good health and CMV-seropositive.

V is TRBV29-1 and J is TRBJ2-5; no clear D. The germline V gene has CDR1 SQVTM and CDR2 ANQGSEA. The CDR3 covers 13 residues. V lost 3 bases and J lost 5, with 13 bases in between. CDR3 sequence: CSVETLQRETQYF. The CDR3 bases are TGCAGCGTTGAGACGCTTCAGAGGGAGACCCAGTACTTC.

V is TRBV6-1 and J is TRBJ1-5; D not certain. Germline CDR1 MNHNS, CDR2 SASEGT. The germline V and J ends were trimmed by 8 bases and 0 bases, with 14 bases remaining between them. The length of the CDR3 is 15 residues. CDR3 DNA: TGTGCCAGCCTGCCAGGCCCATATAGCAATCAGCCCCAGCATTTT. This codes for CASLPGPYSNQPQHF.

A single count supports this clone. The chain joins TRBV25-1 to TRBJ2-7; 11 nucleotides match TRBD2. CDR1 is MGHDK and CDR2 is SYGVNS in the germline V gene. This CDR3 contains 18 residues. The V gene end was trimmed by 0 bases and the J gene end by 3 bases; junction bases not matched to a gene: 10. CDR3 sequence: CASSEYGTSGTLGYEQYF. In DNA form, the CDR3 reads TGTGCCAGCAGTGAATACGGGACTAGCGGTACCCTCGGCTACGAGCAGTACTTC.

The CDR3 spells CAWISPKASGRATQYF. CDR3 nucleotide sequence: TGTGCCTGGATTTCCCCGAAGGCTAGCGGGAGAGCAACGCAGTATTTT. The gene calls are TRBV30 and TRBJ2-3; 10 bases agree with TRBD2. With 4 bases clipped from V and 9 bases from J, the junction kept 16 bases outside the gene matches. CDR1 and CDR2 from the germline V gene are GTSNPN and SVGIG (reference sequence). This CDR3 has 16 amino acids. Combining the CDR3 with reference TRBV30 and TRBJ2-3 gives the whole variable domain SQTIHQWPATLVQPVGSPLSLECTVEGTSNPNLYWYRQAAGRGLQLLFYSVGIGQISSEVPQNLSASRPQDRQFILSSKKLLLSDSGFYLCAWISPKASGRATQYFGPGTRLTVL.

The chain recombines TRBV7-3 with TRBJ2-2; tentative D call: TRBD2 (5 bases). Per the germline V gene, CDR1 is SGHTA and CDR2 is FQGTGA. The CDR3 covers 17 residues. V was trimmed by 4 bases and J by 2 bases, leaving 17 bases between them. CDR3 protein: CASSSDLATSNTGELFF. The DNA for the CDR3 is TGTGCCAGCAGCTCGGACTTGGCCACATCAAACACCGGGGAGCTGTTTTTT.

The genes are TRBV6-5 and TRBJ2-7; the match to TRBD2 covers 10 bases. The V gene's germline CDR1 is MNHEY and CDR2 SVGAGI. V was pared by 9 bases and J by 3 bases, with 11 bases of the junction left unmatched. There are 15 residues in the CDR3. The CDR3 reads CASSPPLAGVYEQYF. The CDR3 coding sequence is TGTGCCAGTTCGCCTCCTCTAGCGGGAGTCTACGAGCAGTACTTC.

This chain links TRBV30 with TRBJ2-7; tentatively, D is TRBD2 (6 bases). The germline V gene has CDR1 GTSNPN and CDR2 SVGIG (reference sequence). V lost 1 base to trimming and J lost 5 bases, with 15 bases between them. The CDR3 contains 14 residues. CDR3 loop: CAWSGTSSPHEQYF. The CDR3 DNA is TGTGCCTGGAGTGGAACTAGCTCTCCTCACGAGCAGTACTTC.

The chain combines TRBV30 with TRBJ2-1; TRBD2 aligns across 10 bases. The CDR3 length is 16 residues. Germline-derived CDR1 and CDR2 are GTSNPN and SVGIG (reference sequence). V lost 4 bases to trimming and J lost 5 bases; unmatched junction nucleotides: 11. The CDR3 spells CAWKPLGTSVNNEQFF. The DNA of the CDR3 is TGTGCCTGGAAGCCTTTAGGGACTAGCGTAAACAATGAGCAGTTCTTC.

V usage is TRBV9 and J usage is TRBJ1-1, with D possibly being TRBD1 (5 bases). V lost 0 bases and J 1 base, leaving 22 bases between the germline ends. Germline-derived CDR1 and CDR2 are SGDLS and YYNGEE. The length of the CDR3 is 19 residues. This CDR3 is CASSVGDKPWTNPNTEAFF. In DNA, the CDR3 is TGTGCCAGCAGCGTAGGAGACAAACCCTGGACAAACCCGAACACTGAAGCTTTCTTT.

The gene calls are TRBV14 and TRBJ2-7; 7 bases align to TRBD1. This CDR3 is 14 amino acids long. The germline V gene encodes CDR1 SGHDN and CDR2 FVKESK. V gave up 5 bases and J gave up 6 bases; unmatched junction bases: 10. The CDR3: CASSETGPTLEQYF. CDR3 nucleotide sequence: TGTGCCAGCAGCGAGACAGGGCCCACCCTCGAGCAGTACTTC. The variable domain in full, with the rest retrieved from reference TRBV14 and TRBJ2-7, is EAGVTQFPSHSVIEKGQTVTLRCDPISGHDNLYWYRRVMGKEIKFLLHFVKESKQDESGMPNNRFLAERTGGTYSTLKVQPAELEDSGVYFCASSETGPTLEQYFGPGTRLTVT.

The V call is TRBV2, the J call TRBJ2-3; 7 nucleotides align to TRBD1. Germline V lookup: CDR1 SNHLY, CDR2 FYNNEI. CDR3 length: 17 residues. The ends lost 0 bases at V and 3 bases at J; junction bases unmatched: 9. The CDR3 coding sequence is TGTGCCAGCAGTGAAGCGGGAGACAGGGATTATACAGATACGCAGTATTTT. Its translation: CASSEAGDRDYTDTQYF.

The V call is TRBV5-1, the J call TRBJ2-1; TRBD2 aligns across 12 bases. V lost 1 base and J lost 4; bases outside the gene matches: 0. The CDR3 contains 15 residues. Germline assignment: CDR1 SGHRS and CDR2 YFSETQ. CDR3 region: CASSLLAGGYNEQFF. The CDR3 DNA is TGCGCCAGCAGCTTGCTAGCGGGAGGGTACAATGAGCAGTTCTTC.

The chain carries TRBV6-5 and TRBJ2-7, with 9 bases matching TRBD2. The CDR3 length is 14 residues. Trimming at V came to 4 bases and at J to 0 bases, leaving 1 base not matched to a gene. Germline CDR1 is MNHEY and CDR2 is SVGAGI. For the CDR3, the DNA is TGTGCCAGCAGTTTAGCGGGAGCCTCCTACGAGCAGTACTTC. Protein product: CASSLAGASYEQYF.

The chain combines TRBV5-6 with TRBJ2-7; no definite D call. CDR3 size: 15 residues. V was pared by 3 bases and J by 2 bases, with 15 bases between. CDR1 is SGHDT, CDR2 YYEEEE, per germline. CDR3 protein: CASSSQTPPPYEQYF. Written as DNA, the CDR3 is TGTGCCAGCAGCTCTCAGACTCCTCCCCCCTACGAGCAGTACTTC.

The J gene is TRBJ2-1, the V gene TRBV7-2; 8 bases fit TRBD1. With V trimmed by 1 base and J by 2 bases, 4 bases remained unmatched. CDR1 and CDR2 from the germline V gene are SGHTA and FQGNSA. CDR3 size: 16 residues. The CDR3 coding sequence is TGTGCCAGCAGCTTAGGGGGACAGGTTCCCTACAATGAGCAGTTCTTC. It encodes CASSLGGQVPYNEQFF.

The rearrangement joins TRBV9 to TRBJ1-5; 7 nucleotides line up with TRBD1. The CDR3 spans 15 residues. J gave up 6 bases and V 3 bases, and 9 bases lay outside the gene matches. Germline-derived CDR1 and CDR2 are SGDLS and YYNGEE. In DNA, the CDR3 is TGTGCCAGCAGCGGAGGGGACAGTCGGGGTCAGCCCCAGCATTTT. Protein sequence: CASSGGDSRGQPQHF.

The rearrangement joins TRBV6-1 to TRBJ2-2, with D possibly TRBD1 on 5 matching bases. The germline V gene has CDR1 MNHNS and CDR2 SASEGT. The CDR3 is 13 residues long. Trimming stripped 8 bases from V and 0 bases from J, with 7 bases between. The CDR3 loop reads CASDSANTGELFF. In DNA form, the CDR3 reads TGTGCCAGCGACAGTGCGAACACCGGGGAGCTGTTTTTT.

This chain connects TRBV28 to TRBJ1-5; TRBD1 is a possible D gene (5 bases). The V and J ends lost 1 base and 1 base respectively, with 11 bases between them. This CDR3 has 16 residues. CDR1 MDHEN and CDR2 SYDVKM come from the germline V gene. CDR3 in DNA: TGTGCCAGCAGTTTATCAGGGAGGAGGAGCAATCAGCCCCAGCATTTT. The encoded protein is CASSLSGRRSNQPQHF.

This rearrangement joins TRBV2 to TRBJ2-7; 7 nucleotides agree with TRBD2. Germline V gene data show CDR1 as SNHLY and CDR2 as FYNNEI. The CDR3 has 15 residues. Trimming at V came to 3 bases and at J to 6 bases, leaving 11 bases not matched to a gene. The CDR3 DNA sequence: TGTGCCAGCAGTGAGGGGGGGAGTCACCCCGGCGAGCAGTACTTC. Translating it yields CASSEGGSHPGEQYF.

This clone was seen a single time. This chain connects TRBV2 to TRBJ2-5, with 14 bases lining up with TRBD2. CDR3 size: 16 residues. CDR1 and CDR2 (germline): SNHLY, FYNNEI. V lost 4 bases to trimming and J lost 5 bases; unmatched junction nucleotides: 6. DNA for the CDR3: TGTGCCAGCAGTGGGGGACGACTAGCGGGAGGGGAGACCCAGTACTTC. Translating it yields CASSGGRLAGGETQYF. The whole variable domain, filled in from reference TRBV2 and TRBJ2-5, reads EPEVTQTPSHQVTQMGQEVILRCVPISNHLYFYWYRQILGQKVEFLVSFYNNEISEKSEIFDDQFSVERPDGSNFTLKIRSTKLEDSAMYFCASSGGRLAGGETQYFGPGTRLLVL.

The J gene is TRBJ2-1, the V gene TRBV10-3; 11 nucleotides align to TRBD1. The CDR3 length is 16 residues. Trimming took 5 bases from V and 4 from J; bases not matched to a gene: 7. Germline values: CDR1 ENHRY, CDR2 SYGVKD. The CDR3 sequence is CAISFGQGAIYNEQFF. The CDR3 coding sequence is TGTGCCATCAGTTTCGGACAGGGGGCCATATACAATGAGCAGTTCTTC.

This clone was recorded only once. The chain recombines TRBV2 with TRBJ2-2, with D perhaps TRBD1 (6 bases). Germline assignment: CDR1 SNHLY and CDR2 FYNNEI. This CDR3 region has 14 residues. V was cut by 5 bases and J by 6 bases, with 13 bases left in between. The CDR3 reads CASSSAGVAGELFF. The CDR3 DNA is TGTGCCAGCAGTTCGGCAGGGGTCGCCGGGGAGCTGTTTTTT.

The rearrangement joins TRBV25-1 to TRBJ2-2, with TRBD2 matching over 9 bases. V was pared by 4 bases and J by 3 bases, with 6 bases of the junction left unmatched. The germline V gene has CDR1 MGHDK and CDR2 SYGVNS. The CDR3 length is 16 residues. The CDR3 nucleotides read TGTGCCAGCAGTGGGCTAGCGGGGCGGGACACCGGGGAGCTGTTTTTT. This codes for CASSGLAGRDTGELFF.